The TCR beta chain under discussion was sequenced for a study of identical twins. Carrying unique molecular identifiers, the cDNA also gained a universal primer site through template switching. From the 5' RACE reads, TCRdb called clonotypes with MiXCR, one entry per CDR3 protein. Of fewer than 650,000 distinct CDR3 sequences in the sample, around 7.4% are singletons; the top ten hold around 1.6%. This clonotype was counted at least ten times. The antigen remains undetermined. All donors were healthy, and all were Caucasian. Losses at the gene ends were 5 bases for V and 2 bases for J; bases not matched to a gene: 10. The CDR3 sequence is 16 residues long. In germline, CDR1 is SGHAT, CDR2 FQNNGV. Findings and caveats of the study: Out-of-frame TCR alpha sharing in monozygotic twins exceeded recombination model predictions. Abundant beta clonotypes from cord blood had fewer insertions, unlike memory repertoires, which showed none.

These data also formed part of another study, on yellow fever vaccine responses in identical twins.

The chain couples TRBV11-2 to TRBJ2-3; 7 nucleotides agree with TRBD1. Sample: PBMCs. The sequence was collected from a woman aged 18-35 years in good health. CDR3 sequence (DNA): TGTGCCAGCAGCCCGTACAGGGGTAGGAACACAGATACGCAGTATTTT. Translated: CASSPYRGRNTDTQYF.